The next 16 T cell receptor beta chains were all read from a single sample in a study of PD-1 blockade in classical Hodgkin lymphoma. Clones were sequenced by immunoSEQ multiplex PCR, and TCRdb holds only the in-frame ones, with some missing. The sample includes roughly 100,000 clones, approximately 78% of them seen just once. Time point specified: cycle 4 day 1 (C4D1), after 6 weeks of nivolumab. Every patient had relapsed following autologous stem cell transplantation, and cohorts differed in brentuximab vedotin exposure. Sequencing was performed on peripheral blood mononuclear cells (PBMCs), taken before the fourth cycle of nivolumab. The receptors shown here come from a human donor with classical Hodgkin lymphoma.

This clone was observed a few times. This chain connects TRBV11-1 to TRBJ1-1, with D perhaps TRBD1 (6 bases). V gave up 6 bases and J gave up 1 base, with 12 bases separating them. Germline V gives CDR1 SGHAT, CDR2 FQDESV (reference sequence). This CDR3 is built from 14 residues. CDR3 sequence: CASRPGARNTEAFF. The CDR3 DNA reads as TGTGCCAGCAGACCAGGGGCGAGGAACACTGAAGCTTTCTTT.

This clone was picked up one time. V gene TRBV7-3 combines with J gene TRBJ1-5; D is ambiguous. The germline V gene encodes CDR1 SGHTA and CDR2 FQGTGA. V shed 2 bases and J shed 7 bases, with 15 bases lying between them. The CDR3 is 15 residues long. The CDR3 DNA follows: TGTGCCAGCAGCTTAGGGTGGGCCAGAAGGCAGCCCCAGCATTTT. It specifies CASSLGWARRQPQHF. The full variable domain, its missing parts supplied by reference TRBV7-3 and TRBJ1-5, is GAGVSQTPSNKVTEKGKYVELRCDPISGHTALYWYRQSLGQGPEFLIYFQGTGAADDSGLPNDRFFAVRPEGSVSTLKIQRTERGDSAVYLCASSLGWARRQPQHFGDGTRLSIL.

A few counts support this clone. The DNA of the CDR3 is TGTGCCAGCAGCTCTGGATTGAACACTGAAGCTTTCTTT. It yields the protein CASSSGLNTEAFF. The chain joins TRBV11-1 to TRBJ1-1; D gene unclear. The CDR3 runs to 13 residues. CDR1 SGHAT and CDR2 FQDESV come from the germline V gene (reference sequence). V was trimmed by 4 bases and J by 0 bases, leaving 6 bases between them.

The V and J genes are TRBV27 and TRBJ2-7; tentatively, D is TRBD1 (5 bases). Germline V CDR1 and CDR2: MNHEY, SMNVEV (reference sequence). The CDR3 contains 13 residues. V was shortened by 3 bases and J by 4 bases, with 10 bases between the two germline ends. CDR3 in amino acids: CASSFRPGYEQYF. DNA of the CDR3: TGTGCCAGCAGTTTTCGCCCAGGGTACGAGCAGTACTTC.

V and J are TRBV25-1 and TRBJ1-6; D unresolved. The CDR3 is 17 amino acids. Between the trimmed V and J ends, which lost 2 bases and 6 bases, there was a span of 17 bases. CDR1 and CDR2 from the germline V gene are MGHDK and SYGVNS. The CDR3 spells CASSEGLPGIGNSPLHF. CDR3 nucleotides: TGTGCCAGCAGTGAAGGATTGCCGGGGATCGGTAATTCACCCCTCCACTTT. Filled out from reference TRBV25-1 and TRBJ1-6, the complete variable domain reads EADIYQTPRYLVIGTGKKITLECSQTMGHDKMYWYQQDPGMELHLIHYSYGVNSTEKGDLSSESTVSRIRTEHFPLTLESARPSHTSQYLCASSEGLPGIGNSPLHFGNGTRLTVT.

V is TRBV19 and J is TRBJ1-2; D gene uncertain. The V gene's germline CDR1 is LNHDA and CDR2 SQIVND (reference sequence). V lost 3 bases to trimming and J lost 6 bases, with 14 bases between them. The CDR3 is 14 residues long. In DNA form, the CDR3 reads TGTGCCAGTAGTATCTCGGCACCCCAGCATGGCTACACCTTC. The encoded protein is CASSISAPQHGYTF.

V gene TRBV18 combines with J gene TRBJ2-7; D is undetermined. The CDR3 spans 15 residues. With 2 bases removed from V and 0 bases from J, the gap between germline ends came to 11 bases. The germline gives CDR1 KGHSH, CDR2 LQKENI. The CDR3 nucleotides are TGTGCCAGCTCACCAACGAACTCCCTCTCCTACGAGCAGTACTTC. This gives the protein CASSPTNSLSYEQYF.

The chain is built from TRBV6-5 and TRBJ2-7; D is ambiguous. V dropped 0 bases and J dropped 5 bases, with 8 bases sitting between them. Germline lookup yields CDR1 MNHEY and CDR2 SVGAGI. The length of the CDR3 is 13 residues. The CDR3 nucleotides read TGTGCCAGCAGTTACTCGCCTCTTAACGAGCAGTACTTC. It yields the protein CASSYSPLNEQYF.

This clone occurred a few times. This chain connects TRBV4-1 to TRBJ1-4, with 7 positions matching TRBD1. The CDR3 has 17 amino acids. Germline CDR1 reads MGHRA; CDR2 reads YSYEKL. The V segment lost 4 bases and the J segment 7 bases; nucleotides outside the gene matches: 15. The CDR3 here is CASSRDSPVQGSEKLFF. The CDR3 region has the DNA TGCGCCAGCAGCCGGGACAGTCCCGTCCAGGGGAGTGAAAAACTGTTTTTT.

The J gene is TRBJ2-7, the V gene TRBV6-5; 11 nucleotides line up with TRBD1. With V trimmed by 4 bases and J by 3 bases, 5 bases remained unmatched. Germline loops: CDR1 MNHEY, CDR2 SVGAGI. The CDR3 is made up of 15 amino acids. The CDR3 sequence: CASSSPGQGDYEQYF. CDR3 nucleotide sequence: TGTGCCAGCAGTTCGCCGGGACAGGGGGACTACGAGCAGTACTTC.

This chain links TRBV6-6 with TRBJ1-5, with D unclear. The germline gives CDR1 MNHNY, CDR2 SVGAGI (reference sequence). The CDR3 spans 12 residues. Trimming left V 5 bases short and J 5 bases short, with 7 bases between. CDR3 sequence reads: CASSDEDQPQHF. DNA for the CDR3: TGTGCCAGCAGTGACGAAGATCAGCCCCAGCATTTT.

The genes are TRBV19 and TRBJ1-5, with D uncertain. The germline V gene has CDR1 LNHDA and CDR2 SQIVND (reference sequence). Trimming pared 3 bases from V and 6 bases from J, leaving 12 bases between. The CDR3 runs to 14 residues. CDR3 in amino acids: CASSIVGVGQPQHF. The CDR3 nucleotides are TGTGCCAGTAGTATCGTCGGGGTGGGTCAGCCCCAGCATTTT.

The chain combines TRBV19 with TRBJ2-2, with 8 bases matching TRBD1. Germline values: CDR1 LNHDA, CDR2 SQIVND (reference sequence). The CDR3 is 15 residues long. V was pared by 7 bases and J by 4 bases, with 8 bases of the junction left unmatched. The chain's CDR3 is CASTVQGVVTGELFF. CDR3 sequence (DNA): TGTGCCAGTACCGTACAGGGGGTGGTCACCGGGGAGCTGTTTTTT.

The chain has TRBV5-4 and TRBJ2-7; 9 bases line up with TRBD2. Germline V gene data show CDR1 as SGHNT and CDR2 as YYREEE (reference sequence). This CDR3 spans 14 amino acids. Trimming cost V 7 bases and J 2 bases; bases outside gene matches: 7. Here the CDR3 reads CASRTGTSPYEQYF. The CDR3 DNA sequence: TGTGCCAGCCGGACCGGGACTAGCCCCTACGAGCAGTACTTC.

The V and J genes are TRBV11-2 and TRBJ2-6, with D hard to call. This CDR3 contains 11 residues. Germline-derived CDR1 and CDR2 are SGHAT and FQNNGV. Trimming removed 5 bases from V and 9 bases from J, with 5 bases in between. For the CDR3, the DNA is TGTGCCAGCAGCCCCATCAACGTCCTGACTTTC. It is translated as CASSPINVLTF.

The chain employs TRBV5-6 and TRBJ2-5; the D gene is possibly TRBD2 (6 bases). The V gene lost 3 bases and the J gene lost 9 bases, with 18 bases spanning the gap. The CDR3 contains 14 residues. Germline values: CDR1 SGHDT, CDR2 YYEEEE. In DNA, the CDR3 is TGTGCCAGCAGCTACCGCGGGGAGCCTCGATCCCAGTACTTC. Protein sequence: CASSYRGEPRSQYF.